This T cell receptor (beta chain) is from a study of T cells expressing NK-cell markers (dated by TCRdb to about 2020). Turning to the overall study: Three sorted T-cell subsets (CD3+CD56+NKG2C+, CD3+CD56+NKG2C- and CD3+CD56-NKG2C+) from roughly 8 donors had their TCR beta-chain repertoires profiled. Sequencing of the libraries produced 2 x 150 bp reads on Illumina HiSeq 2000/2500, MiSeq or NextSeq. The study sequenced eight donors, all healthy volunteers chosen at random: three men and five women. Among the eight sequenced donors, only one was HCMV-seronegative, while the other seven were HCMV-seropositive.

Paper-wide results and their limitations: In a handful of donors, the dominant CD3+CD56+NKG2C+ clonotypes were among the top 10 CD8+ clonotypes and accounted for about 1.0-7.5% of CD8+ T cells. It remained unclear whether the expanded NKG2C-expressing T cell clones were specific for HCMV antigens. Those dominant clonotypes were again the most abundant among CD3+CD56-NKG2C+ cells in a few donors, at about 25-65%.

Sequencing was performed on an Illumina HiSeq 2000. TCR beta cDNA libraries were prepared using 5'RACE template switching, which introduced a universal primer site and unique molecular identifiers. cDNA synthesis was primed from the TCR beta constant segment, followed by two successive PCR amplification steps. Concerning the study's data processing: MIGEC was used to demultiplex reads and group reads by UMI, and MiTCR was used to assemble and quantify clonotypes. Only TCR cDNA sequences supported by at least two reads were kept to exclude erroneous sequences. Downstream repertoire analysis used the tcR package, and clonotypes were matched across fractions by CDR3 nucleotide sequence plus V segment. VDJmatch was used to annotate antigen specificity against VDJdb, with one amino acid substitution in CDR3 allowed. Each entry corresponds to one CDR3 protein sequence from reads that TCRdb reprocessed, and DNA is not given. The authors' filters were not applied to this entry. The sample table gives hundreds of thousands of distinct CDR3 sequences. The ten largest clones represent 5.2% of the sample.

A commercial ELISA kit detecting HCMV-specific IgG in serum was used to determine HCMV serostatus. Peripheral blood mononuclear cells were isolated from blood by Ficoll density gradient centrifugation. Details on this clonotype: Which antigen it targets is not known.

From cysteine to phenylalanine, the CDR3 is 15 amino acids long. No DNA is recorded. Taken from the germline V gene, the CDR1 and CDR2 loops are WSHSY and SAAADI. The sequence joins TRBV10-2 to TRBJ2-1; there is no DNA to check the TCRdb D call of TRBD2. Input material: blood T cells: a sorted CD56 or NKG2C T cell subset, CD4+ or CD8+ T cells, or bulk PBMC T cells (not recorded which). The TCR was taken from a man aged 18-70 years in good health. The CDR3: CASRERGGTYNEQFF.